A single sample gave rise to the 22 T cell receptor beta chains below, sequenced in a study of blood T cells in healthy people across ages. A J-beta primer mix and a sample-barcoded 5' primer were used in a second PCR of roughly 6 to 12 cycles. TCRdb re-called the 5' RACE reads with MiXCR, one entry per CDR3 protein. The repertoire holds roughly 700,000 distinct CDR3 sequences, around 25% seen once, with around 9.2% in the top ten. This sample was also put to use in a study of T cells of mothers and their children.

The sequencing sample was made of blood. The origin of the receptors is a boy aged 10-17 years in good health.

This CDR3 reads CSVEDDGSYGYTF. In DNA, the CDR3 is TGCAGCGTTGAAGATGACGGAAGCTATGGCTACACCTTC. V gene TRBV29-1 combines with J gene TRBJ1-2; D not resolved. The CDR3 contains 13 residues. Germline V gene lookup returns CDR1 SQVTM and CDR2 ANQGSEA. V was trimmed by 0 bases and J by 4 bases, leaving 9 bases between them.

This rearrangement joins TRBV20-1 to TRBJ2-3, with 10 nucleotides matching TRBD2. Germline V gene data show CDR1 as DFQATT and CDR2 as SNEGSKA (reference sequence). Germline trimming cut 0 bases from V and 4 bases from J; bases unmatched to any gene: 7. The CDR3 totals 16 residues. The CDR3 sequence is CSARDRRLAGADTQYF. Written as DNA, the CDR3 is TGCAGTGCTAGAGATCGTCGGCTAGCGGGAGCAGATACGCAGTATTTT.

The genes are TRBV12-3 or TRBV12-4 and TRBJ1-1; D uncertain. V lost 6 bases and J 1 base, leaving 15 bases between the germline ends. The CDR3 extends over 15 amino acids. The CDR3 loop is CASSYRGGQNTEAFF. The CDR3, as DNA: TGTGCCAGCAGCTACCGGGGAGGGCAGAACACTGAAGCTTTCTTT.

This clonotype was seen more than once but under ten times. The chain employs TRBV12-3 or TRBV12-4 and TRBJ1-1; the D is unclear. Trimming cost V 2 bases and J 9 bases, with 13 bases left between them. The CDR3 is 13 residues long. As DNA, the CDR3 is TGTGCCAGCAGTTTATATAACGGAGAGAAAGCTTTCTTT. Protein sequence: CASSLYNGEKAFF.

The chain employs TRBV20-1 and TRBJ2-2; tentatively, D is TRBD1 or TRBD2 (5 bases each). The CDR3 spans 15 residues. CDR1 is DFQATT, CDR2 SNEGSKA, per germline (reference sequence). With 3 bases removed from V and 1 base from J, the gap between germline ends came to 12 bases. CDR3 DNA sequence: TGCAGTGCTAGGGGACCGAGGGGGAACACCGGGGAGCTGTTTTTT. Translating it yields CSARGPRGNTGELFF.

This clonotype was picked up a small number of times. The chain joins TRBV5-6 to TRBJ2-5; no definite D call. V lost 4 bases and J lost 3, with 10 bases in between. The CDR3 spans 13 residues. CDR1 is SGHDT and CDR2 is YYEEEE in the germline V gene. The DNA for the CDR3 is TGTGCCAGCAGCGTTGGGTCGGAAGAGACCCAGTACTTC. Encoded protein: CASSVGSEETQYF.

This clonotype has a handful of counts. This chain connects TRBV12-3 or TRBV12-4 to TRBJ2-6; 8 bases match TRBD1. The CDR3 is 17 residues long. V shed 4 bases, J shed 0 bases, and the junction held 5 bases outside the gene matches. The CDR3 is CASSWGQEPSGANVLTF. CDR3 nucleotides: TGTGCCAGCAGTTGGGGACAGGAGCCCTCTGGGGCCAACGTCCTGACTTTC.

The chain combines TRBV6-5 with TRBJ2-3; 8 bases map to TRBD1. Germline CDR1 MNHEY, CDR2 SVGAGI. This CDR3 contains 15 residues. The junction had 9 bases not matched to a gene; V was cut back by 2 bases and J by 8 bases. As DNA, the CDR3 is TGTGCCAGCAGTTACGGGGGCAGGGGGCTTGGTACGCAGTATTTT. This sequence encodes CASSYGGRGLGTQYF.

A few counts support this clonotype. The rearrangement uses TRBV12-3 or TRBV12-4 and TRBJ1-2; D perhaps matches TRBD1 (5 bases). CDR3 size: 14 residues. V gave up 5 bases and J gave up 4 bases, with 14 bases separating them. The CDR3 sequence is CASSPALGPYGYTF. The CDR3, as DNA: TGTGCCAGCAGTCCGGCTTTGGGGCCCTATGGCTACACCTTC.

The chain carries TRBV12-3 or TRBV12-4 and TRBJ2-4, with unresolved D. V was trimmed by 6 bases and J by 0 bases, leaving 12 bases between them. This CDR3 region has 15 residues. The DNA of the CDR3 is TGTGCCAGCAGCCCTAGTTCTTTAGCCAAAAACATTCAGTACTTC. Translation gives CASSPSSLAKNIQYF.

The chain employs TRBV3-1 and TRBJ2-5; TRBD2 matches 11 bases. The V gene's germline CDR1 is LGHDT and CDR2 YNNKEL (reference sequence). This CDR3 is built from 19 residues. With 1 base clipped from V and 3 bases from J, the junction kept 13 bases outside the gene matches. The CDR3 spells CASSQVSGRTSGRKETQYF. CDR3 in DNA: TGTGCCAGCAGCCAAGTCAGTGGAAGGACTAGCGGGCGTAAAGAGACCCAGTACTTC.

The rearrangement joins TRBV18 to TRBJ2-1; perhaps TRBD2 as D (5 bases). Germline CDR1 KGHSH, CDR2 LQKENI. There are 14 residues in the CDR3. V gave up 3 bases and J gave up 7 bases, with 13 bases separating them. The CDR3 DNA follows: TGTGCCAGCTCACCCCCGGGAATCAATAATGAGCAGTTCTTC. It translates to CASSPPGINNEQFF.

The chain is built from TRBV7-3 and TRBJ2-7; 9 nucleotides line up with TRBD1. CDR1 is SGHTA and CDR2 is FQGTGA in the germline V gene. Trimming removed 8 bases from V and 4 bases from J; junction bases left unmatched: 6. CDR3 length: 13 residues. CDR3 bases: TGTGCCAGCGACCCGACAGGGGGATACGAGCAGTACTTC. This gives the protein CASDPTGGYEQYF.

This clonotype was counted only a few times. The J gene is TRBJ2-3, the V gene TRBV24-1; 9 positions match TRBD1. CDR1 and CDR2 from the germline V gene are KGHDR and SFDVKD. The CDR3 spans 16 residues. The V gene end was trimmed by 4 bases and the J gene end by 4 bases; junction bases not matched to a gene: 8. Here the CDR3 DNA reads TGTGCCACCAGTGACCTCCACAGGGGGCGTCCAGATACGCAGTATTTT. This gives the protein CATSDLHRGRPDTQYF.

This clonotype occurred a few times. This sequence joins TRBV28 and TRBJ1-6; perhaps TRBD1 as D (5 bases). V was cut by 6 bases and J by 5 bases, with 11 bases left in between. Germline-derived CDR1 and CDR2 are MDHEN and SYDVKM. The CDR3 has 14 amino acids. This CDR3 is CASRSGTHNSPLHF. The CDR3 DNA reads TGTGCCAGCAGATCCGGGACCCATAATTCACCCCTCCACTTT.

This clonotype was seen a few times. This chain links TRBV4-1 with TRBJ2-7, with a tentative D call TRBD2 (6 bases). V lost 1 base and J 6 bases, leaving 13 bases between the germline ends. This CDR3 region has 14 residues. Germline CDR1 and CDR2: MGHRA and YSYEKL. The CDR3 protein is CASSQVWQEGEQYF. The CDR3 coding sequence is TGCGCCAGCAGCCAAGTTTGGCAGGAGGGCGAGCAGTACTTC.

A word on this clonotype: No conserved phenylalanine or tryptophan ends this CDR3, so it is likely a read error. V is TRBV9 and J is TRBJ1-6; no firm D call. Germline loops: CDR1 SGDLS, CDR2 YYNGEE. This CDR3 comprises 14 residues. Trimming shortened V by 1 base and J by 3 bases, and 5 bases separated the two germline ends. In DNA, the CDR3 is TGTGCCAGCAGCGTAAAGGGCTATAATTCACCCCTCCACCTT. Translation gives CASSVKGYNSPLHL.

The CDR3 here is CSGGVAGNGELFF. As DNA, the CDR3 is TGCAGCGGCGGGGTAGCGGGGAACGGGGAGCTGTTTTTT. The J gene is TRBJ2-2, the V gene TRBV29-1, with 8 bases lining up with TRBD2. There are 13 residues in the CDR3. Germline values: CDR1 SQVTM, CDR2 ANQGSEA. V dropped 7 bases and J dropped 7; count of bases not matched to a gene: 8.

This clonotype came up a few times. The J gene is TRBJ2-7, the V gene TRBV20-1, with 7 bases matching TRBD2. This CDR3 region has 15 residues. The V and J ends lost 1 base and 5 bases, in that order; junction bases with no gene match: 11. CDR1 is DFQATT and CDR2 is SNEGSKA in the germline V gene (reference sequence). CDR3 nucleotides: TGCAGTGCTAGAGGTGGGAGACTAGCCAGGAACGAGCAGTACTTC. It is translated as CSARGGRLARNEQYF.

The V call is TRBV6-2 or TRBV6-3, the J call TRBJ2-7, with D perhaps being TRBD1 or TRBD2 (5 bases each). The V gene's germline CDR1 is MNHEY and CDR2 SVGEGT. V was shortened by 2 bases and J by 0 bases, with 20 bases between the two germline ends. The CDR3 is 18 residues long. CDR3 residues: CASSYHLSGTKGSYEQYF. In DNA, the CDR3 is TGTGCCAGCAGTTACCATCTCTCGGGGACCAAGGGCTCCTACGAGCAGTACTTC.

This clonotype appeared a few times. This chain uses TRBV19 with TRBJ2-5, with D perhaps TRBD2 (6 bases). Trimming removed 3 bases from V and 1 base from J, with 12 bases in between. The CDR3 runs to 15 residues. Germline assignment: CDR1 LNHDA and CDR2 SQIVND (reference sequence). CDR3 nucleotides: TGTGCCAGTAGTATTGGTGGGGGAGGCCAAGAGACCCAGTACTTC. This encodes CASSIGGGGQETQYF.

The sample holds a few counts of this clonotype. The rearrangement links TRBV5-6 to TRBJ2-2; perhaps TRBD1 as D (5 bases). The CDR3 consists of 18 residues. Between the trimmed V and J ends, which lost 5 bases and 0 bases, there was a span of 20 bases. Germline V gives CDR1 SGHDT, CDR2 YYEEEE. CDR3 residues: CASSDGAGPGANTGELFF. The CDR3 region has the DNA TGTGCCAGCAGTGATGGGGCAGGCCCCGGCGCGAACACCGGGGAGCTGTTTTTT. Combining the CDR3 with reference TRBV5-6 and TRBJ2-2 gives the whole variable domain DAGVTQSPTHLIKTRGQQVTLRCSPKSGHDTVSWYQQALGQGPQFIFQYYEEEERQRGNFPDRFSGHQFPNYSSELNVNALLLGDSALYLCASSDGAGPGANTGELFFGEGSRLTVL.